A single sample is the source of the 20 T cell receptor beta chains below, sequenced in a study of persistence of HIV-infected CD4 T cells. Sequencing used immunoSEQ version 4 in survey mode. Only in-frame clones appear in the TCRdb table, and some are missing; sequencing was by immunoSEQ multiplex PCR. Seen here are about 33,000 clones, roughly 82% observed once, and the top ten hold 5% to 7%. The antigens for these receptors are not known. Lysates of CMV-infected fibroblasts at 10 ug/mL stimulated these cells. CD40L/CD69 double-negative CD45RO-high memory CD4+ T cells were collected. Here the sequenced sample was CD4+ T cells sorted from PBMCs after roughly 18-hour stimulation, taken from a patient who received antiretroviral therapy. The receptors stem from an adult woman with HIV who was CMV-seropositive.

This clone was seen only a few times. The chain joins TRBV19 to TRBJ2-5; 7 nucleotides match TRBD1. CDR1 and CDR2 (germline): LNHDA, SQIVND (reference sequence). J gave up 2 bases and V 5 bases, and 5 bases lay outside the gene matches. The CDR3 contains 14 residues. Written as DNA, the CDR3 is TGTGCCAGTAGTGGGCACAGGGGTCAAGAGACCCAGTACTTC. Translated, it gives CASSGHRGQETQYF. Drawing the rest from reference TRBV19 and TRBJ2-5, the complete variable domain is DGGITQSPKYLFRKEGQNVTLSCEQNLNHDAMYWYRQDPGQGLRLIYYSQIVNDFQKGDIAEGYSVSREKKESFPLTVTSAQKNPTAFYLCASSGHRGQETQYFGPGTRLLVL.

This clone was counted once. The rearrangement joins TRBV4-3 to TRBJ2-3, with D uncertain. Trimming stripped 1 base from V and 1 base from J, with 6 bases between. This CDR3 is 14 amino acids long. CDR1 and CDR2 from the germline V gene are LGHNA and YSLEER. The CDR3 protein is CASSQGTGTDTQYF. CDR3 DNA: TGCGCCAGCAGCCAAGGCACAGGCACAGATACGCAGTATTTT.

The gene calls are TRBV19 and TRBJ2-1, with no clear D. CDR3 size: 15 residues. Per germline, CDR1 LNHDA and CDR2 SQIVND (reference sequence). Trimming took off 5 bases at V and 0 bases at J, with 11 bases between the two ends. The CDR3 protein is CASSPGPSSYNEQFF. For the CDR3, the DNA is TGTGCCAGTAGTCCAGGACCTAGCTCCTACAATGAGCAGTTCTTC.

The CDR3 protein is CASSERRGMGYGYTF. The CDR3 nucleotides are TGTGCCAGCAGTGAGAGGCGGGGGATGGGCTATGGCTACACCTTC. V gene TRBV6-1 combines with J gene TRBJ1-2; a possible D gene is TRBD1 (5 bases). Germline V lookup: CDR1 MNHNS, CDR2 SASEGT. V shed 3 bases and J shed 4 bases, with 15 bases lying between them. This CDR3 is 15 amino acids long.

This rearrangement joins TRBV18 to TRBJ1-2; D uncertain. Per the germline V gene, CDR1 is KGHSH and CDR2 is LQKENI. This CDR3 region has 13 residues. Between the trimmed V and J ends, which lost 1 base and 8 bases, there was a span of 11 bases. For the CDR3, the DNA is TGTGCCAGCTCACCACGGTGGGAGGGAGGCTACACCTTC. Its translation: CASSPRWEGGYTF.

The rearrangement joins TRBV7-3 to TRBJ2-1, with 7 bases matching TRBD2. V was clipped by 1 base and J by 2 bases; unmatched bases: 2. The CDR3 loop spans 15 amino acids. CDR1 SGHTA and CDR2 FQGTGA come from the germline V gene. In nucleotides, the CDR3 is TGTGCCAGCAGCTTAAGAGCGGGAACCTACAATGAGCAGTTCTTC. Residues: CASSLRAGTYNEQFF.

In its sample, this clone was seen a few times. The chain employs TRBV19 and TRBJ2-2, with TRBD1 matching 9 bases. Germline CDR1 LNHDA, CDR2 SQIVND (reference sequence). V gave up 2 bases and J gave up 1 base; unmatched junction bases: 2. The CDR3 has 16 amino acids. The CDR3 reads CASSIMGQGNTGELFF. The CDR3 nucleotides are TGTGCCAGTAGTATAATGGGACAGGGGAACACCGGGGAGCTGTTTTTT. Full variable domain (remainder filled in from reference TRBV19 and TRBJ2-2): DGGITQSPKYLFRKEGQNVTLSCEQNLNHDAMYWYRQDPGQGLRLIYYSQIVNDFQKGDIAEGYSVSREKKESFPLTVTSAQKNPTAFYLCASSIMGQGNTGELFFGEGSRLTVL.

The V gene is TRBV6-5, the J gene TRBJ1-6; TRBD1 aligns across 7 bases. V was clipped by 4 bases and J by 9 bases; unmatched bases: 6. Germline V gene lookup returns CDR1 MNHEY and CDR2 SVGAGI. CDR3 size: 14 residues. The CDR3 reads CASSSGPGGSPLHF. CDR3 bases: TGTGCCAGCAGTTCCGGTCCAGGGGGTTCACCCCTCCACTTT.

CDR3 nucleotides: TGTGCCAGCAGCAAACCCCACGGTCGGACAGAATGCACAGATACGCAGTATTTT. Amino acid sequence: CASSKPHGRTECTDTQYF. The V call is TRBV21-1, the J call TRBJ2-3; TRBD1, the table's D call, was not compared with the DNA. TRBV21-1 is recorded as a pseudogene. The length of the CDR3 is 18 residues.

A few counts support this clone. The chain employs TRBV2 and TRBJ1-2; 10 bases agree with TRBD1. Trimming removed 2 bases from V and 4 bases from J; junction bases left unmatched: 10. The CDR3 spans 17 residues. Germline CDR1 is SNHLY and CDR2 is FYNNEI. The CDR3 loop is CASSETRTGGKGYGYTF. The CDR3, as DNA: TGTGCCAGCAGTGAAACCCGGACAGGGGGAAAAGGCTATGGCTACACCTTC.

This clone was seen a handful of times. The chain uses TRBV6-5 and TRBJ1-3; no clear D. Germline lookup yields CDR1 MNHEY and CDR2 SVGAGI. V dropped 2 bases and J dropped 4 bases, with 6 bases sitting between them. This CDR3 has 13 amino acids. The CDR3 region has the DNA TGTGCCAGCAGTTACGGCGGGGGAAACACCATATATTTT. Translated, it gives CASSYGGGNTIYF.

The V call is TRBV6-6, the J call TRBJ2-3; D not certain. The germline gives CDR1 MNHNY, CDR2 SVGAGI (reference sequence). The V and J ends lost 0 bases and 4 bases respectively, with 8 bases between them. The CDR3 contains 14 residues. The CDR3 DNA follows: TGTGCCAGCAGTTACTCCGTTGGGGCAGATACGCAGTATTTT. This translates into CASSYSVGADTQYF.

Comments on this clone: The sample carries other DNA sequences with the same CDR3. The J gene is TRBJ2-2, the V gene TRBV3-1 (or the pseudogene TRBV3-2); unclear D gene. Per the germline V gene, CDR1 is LGHDT and CDR2 is YNNKEL (reference sequence). The CDR3 has 15 residues. The V gene lost 2 bases and the J gene lost 3 bases, with 10 bases spanning the gap. CDR3: CASSQSGKHTGELFF. The CDR3 nucleotides read TGTGCCAGCAGCCAATCAGGAAAGCACACCGGGGAGCTGTTTTTT.

J is TRBJ2-3 and V is TRBV28; 10 bases are a match to TRBD1. CDR1 MDHEN and CDR2 SYDVKM come from the germline V gene. Germline trimming cut 5 bases from V and 3 bases from J; bases unmatched to any gene: 5. This CDR3 contains 15 residues. The CDR3 DNA reads as TGTGCCAGCAGTCCAGGACAGGGGGGAACAGATACGCAGTATTTT. Translating it yields CASSPGQGGTDTQYF.

V is TRBV28 and J is TRBJ1-5, with 7 bases that match TRBD1. The J segment lost 0 bases and the V segment lost 3 bases, leaving 5 bases of the junction unmatched. The germline gives CDR1 MDHEN, CDR2 SYDVKM. The CDR3 sequence is 16 residues long. Here the CDR3 DNA reads TGTGCCAGCAGTTTGGCTCAGGGGGATAGCAATCAGCCCCAGCATTTT. Amino acids: CASSLAQGDSNQPQHF.

The chain joins TRBV28 to TRBJ2-7; TRBD2 matches 13 bases. The V and J ends lost 6 bases and 3 bases, in that order; junction bases with no gene match: 5. CDR3 length equals 15 residues. Germline CDR1 and CDR2: MDHEN and SYDVKM. CDR3 loop: CASSLGLAGIYEQYF. CDR3 DNA sequence: TGTGCCAGCAGCCTGGGACTAGCGGGGATCTACGAGCAGTACTTC.

The CDR3 loop is CASSEAAAGNQPQHF. CDR3 coding DNA: TGTGCCAGCAGTGAAGCCGCAGCAGGGAACCAGCCCCAGCATTTT. This chain joins TRBV2 and TRBJ1-5; tentatively, D is TRBD1 (5 bases). V lost 0 bases, J lost 7 bases, and 13 bases lay in between. This CDR3 has 15 residues. The germline V gene encodes CDR1 SNHLY and CDR2 FYNNEI.

This chain joins TRBV18 and TRBJ2-7; TRBD1 agrees at 11 bases. The V gene's germline CDR1 is KGHSH and CDR2 LQKENI. The CDR3 extends over 17 amino acids. V lost 3 bases to trimming and J lost 0 bases; unmatched junction nucleotides: 7. The CDR3 sequence is CASSPNPGQGASYEQYF. CDR3 DNA sequence: TGTGCCAGCTCACCTAACCCCGGACAGGGGGCCTCCTACGAGCAGTACTTC. Combining the CDR3 with reference TRBV18 and TRBJ2-7 gives the whole variable domain NAGVMQNPRHLVRRRGQEARLRCSPMKGHSHVYWYRQLPEEGLKFMVYLQKENIIDESGMPKERFSAEFPKEGPSILRIQQVVRGDSAAYFCASSPNPGQGASYEQYFGPGTRLTVT.

This rearrangement joins TRBV5-1 to TRBJ1-1, with D perhaps TRBD1 (5 bases). V shed 4 bases and J shed 6 bases, with 16 bases lying between them. The CDR3 length is 14 residues. Germline V lookup: CDR1 SGHRS, CDR2 YFSETQ. DNA for the CDR3: TGCGCCAGCAGCGACGGACACTTCGCGGCTGAAGCTTTCTTT. As protein: CASSDGHFAAEAFF.

The V call is TRBV2, the J call TRBJ2-3; 7 bases line up with TRBD2. The CDR3 runs to 15 residues. CDR1 is SNHLY, CDR2 FYNNEI, per germline. The J segment lost 0 bases and the V segment lost 5 bases, leaving 5 bases of the junction unmatched. The CDR3 DNA reads TGTGCCAGCAGTTCTGGCGGGGGAAGCACAGATACGCAGTATTTT. Translating it yields CASSSGGGSTDTQYF.